A selection of T cell receptor beta chains follows, all from one sample in a study of human T cells and chemical hapten exposure. Via MiXCR, TCRdb re-called the RACE reads, giving one row per CDR3 protein. The table shows under 400,000 distinct CDR3 sequences, with approximately 5% occurring only once. The sample in question was whole blood, obtained in connection with sensitization to the hapten diphenylcyclopropenone (DPC). The receptor set was obtained from a woman in her forties or fifties with alopecia areata. Some clones in this sample may be carry-over from other donors' samples. Both conserved end residues are part of each CDR3. The D gene is left open where the match is weak. Size is stated for part of the rows, as once, few or many counts, or as a class when the clone is expanded.

>many|TRBJ2-7|-|TRBV4-3
TGCGCCAGCAGCCAAGATTTAGCCAGAACCTACGAGCAGTACTTC
CASSQDLARTYEQYF
>few|TRBJ2-7|-|TRBV6-1
TGTGCCAGCCTTGGGACTGAGCTCGGCTACGAGCAGTACTTC
CASLGTELGYEQYF
>many|TRBJ2-5|-|TRBV2
TGTGCCAGCAGTGATAGTAGGGCTAGCGACCAAGAGACCCAGTACTTC
CASSDSRASDQETQYF
>-|TRBJ1-3|TRBD1|TRBV7-6
TGTGCCAGCAGCCCAGAGTCCGCCGGGACAGACTCTGGAAACACCATATATTTT
CASSPESAGTDSGNTIYF
>few|TRBJ1-4|-|TRBV4-2
TGTGCCAGCAGATCAGTATTAACTAATGAAAAACTGTTTTTT
CASRSVLTNEKLFF
>-|TRBJ1-5|-|TRBV3-1
TGTGCCAGCAGCCACCCCGAGTGGGGGGGCGCCGACAATCAGCCCCAGCATTTT
CASSHPEWGGADNQPQHF
>many|TRBJ1-1|TRBD1|TRBV20-1
TGCAGTGTCGACAGGGTGGGAGCTTTCTTT
CSVDRVGAFF
>-|TRBJ1-1|-|TRBV5-6
TGTGCCAGCTCCGCCCTGGGGACTGAAGCTTTCTTT
CASSALGTEAFF
>many|TRBJ1-1|-|TRBV6-5
TGTGCCAGCAGGGGACTGGACACTGAAGCTTTCTTT
CASRGLDTEAFF
>-|TRBJ2-6|-|TRBV12-3/TRBV12-4
TGTGCCAGCAGTTTTCCCGGGACCGCTAACTCTGGGGCCAACGTCCTGACTTTC
CASSFPGTANSGANVLTF
>many|TRBJ1-1|-|TRBV7-9
TGTGCCAGCAGTTTAGTACAAGAAGCTTTCTTT
CASSLVQEAFF
>-|TRBJ1-2|-|TRBV7-2
TGTGCCAGCAGCTTAGGGTCCTTAGCCTCTTATGGCTACACCTTC
CASSLGSLASYGYTF
>-|TRBJ1-1|-|TRBV11-2
TGTGCCAACAGCCCCCTGGGGGGGGCGGACACTGAAGCTTTCTTT
CANSPLGGADTEAFF
>-|TRBJ1-5|-|TRBV6-2/TRBV6-3
TGTGCCAGCAGCCGGGGGGCTCGCAATCAGCCCCAGCATTTT
CASSRGARNQPQHF
>many|TRBJ1-1|-|TRBV12-5
TGTGCTAGTGGTTTGGTACGCGCACAGGGCGGTCCTGAAGCTTTCTTT
CASGLVRAQGGPEAFF
>few|TRBJ1-6|-|TRBV7-8
TGTGCCAGCAGCTTAGGGGCTCGTGGGATGAGTAATTCACCCCTCCACTTT
CASSLGARGMSNSPLHF
>-|TRBJ1-1|-|TRBV5-1
TGCGCCAGCAGCTTGGAAGAACAGACGAACACTGAAGCTTTCTTT
CASSLEEQTNTEAFF
>-|TRBJ1-1|TRBD1|TRBV7-9
TGTGGCAGCAGCGTGCGGGACAGGGGCACTGAAGCTTTCTTT
CGSSVRDRGTEAFF
>many|TRBJ2-3|TRBD1|TRBV11-2
TGTGCCAGCAGTGGACAGGGCGCAGATACGCAGTATTTT
CASSGQGADTQYF
>many|TRBJ2-1|-|TRBV15
TGTGCCACCAGCAGAGATTGGGACACCTACAATGAGCAGTTCTTC
CATSRDWDTYNEQFF
>-|TRBJ2-7|TRBD2|TRBV10-3
TGTGCCATCAGTCTCGCGGGAGGGAAGGAGCAGTACTTC
CAISLAGGKEQYF
>many|TRBJ2-3|TRBD2|TRBV13
TGTGCCAGCAGCTCCACGACTAGCGGGGTCCACCTCTACACAGATACGCAGTATTTT
CASSSTTSGVHLYTDTQYF
>few|TRBJ2-1|-|TRBV12-3/TRBV12-4
TGTGCCAGCAGTTTGAGACCGGTTGGGGCTTACAATGAGCAGTTCTTC
CASSLRPVGAYNEQFF
>few|TRBJ1-5|TRBD1|TRBV6-5
TGTGCCAGCAGTTACGCACAGGGGTGGCAGCCCCAGCATTTT
CASSYAQGWQPQHF
>-|TRBJ2-2|TRBD1|TRBV9
TGTGCCAGCAGCGTAGGGGACAGCCTCACCGGGGAGCTGTTTTTT
CASSVGDSLTGELFF
>many|TRBJ1-5|-|TRBV5-5
TGTGCCAGCAGTTCCGTTACCGGTAGTCAGCCCCAGCATTTT
CASSSVTGSQPQHF
>few|TRBJ1-1|-|TRBV12-3/TRBV12-4
TGTGCCAGCAGTTTAGAAACCAGGGGCTATGAGTACACTGAAGCTTTCTTT
CASSLETRGYEYTEAFF
>many|TRBJ2-1|TRBD1|TRBV4-2
TGTGCCAGCAGCCCAAACAGGGGTGTCTACAATGAGCAGTTCTTC
CASSPNRGVYNEQFF
>few|TRBJ2-7|-|TRBV18
TGTGCCAGCTCACCCACCCGAGGTTTCGAGCAGTACTTC
CASSPTRGFEQYF
>-|TRBJ1-1|-|TRBV28
TGTGCCAGCAGCGTTGACAGGTACACTGAAGCTTTCTTT
CASSVDRYTEAFF
>few|TRBJ2-1|TRBD2|TRBV20-1
TGCAGTGCTAGAGATCGACCCAGAAGCGGGGGTGAGCAGTTCTTC
CSARDRPRSGGEQFF
>-|TRBJ2-1|-|TRBV7-2
TGTGCCAGCAGCTTAGAACTACATTACAATGAGCAGTTCTTC
CASSLELHYNEQFF
>-|TRBJ1-5|-|TRBV12-3/TRBV12-4
TGTGCCAGCAGCCCGAATGTAGGGCGCAGCAATCAGCCCCAGCATTTT
CASSPNVGRSNQPQHF
>many|TRBJ1-2|-|TRBV20-1
TGCAGTGCTAGAGAATTGAGGGGAGGGGATGGCTACACCTTC
CSARELRGGDGYTF
>many|TRBJ1-1|-|TRBV24-1
TGTGCCACCAGTGAACCCCAGGAGGGCGCGCGGTCAATGGAAGCTTTCTTT
CATSEPQEGARSMEAFF
>many|TRBJ1-2|-|TRBV4-1
TGCGCCAGCAGCCCTTCGGGCAGCTCCTCCTATGGCTACACCTTC
CASSPSGSSSYGYTF
>many|TRBJ2-1|-|TRBV20-1
TGCAGTGCTAGAGTAGGGACTTCCTACAATGAGCAGTTCTTC
CSARVGTSYNEQFF
>-|TRBJ1-3|-|TRBV9
TGTGCCAGCAGCACAGACACAAGCTCTGGAAACACCATATATTTT
CASSTDTSSGNTIYF
>many|TRBJ1-1|TRBD1|TRBV29-1
TGCAGCGTTGGACAGGGGAACACTGAAGCTTTCTTT
CSVGQGNTEAFF
>-|TRBJ1-5|-|TRBV18
TGTGCCAGCTCACCGGGGACACCTCTAACCATCAATCAGCCCCAGCATTTT
CASSPGTPLTINQPQHF
>few|TRBJ1-1|-|TRBV6-2/TRBV6-3
TGTGCCAGCAGTCCGTTCAGGAACACTGAAGCTTTCTTT
CASSPFRNTEAFF
>many|TRBJ2-4|TRBD1|TRBV6-5
TGTGCCAGCAGTAAACAGGGGGTGGGAAACATTCAGTACTTC
CASSKQGVGNIQYF